The rows below give T cell receptor beta chains drawn from one sample of a study of blood T cell repertoires in COVID-19. Libraries were prepared by immunoSEQ multiplex PCR; TCRdb keeps only in-frame clonotypes and omits some of them. This sample has some 140,000 clones, with approximately 86% found just once. Sequencing used peripheral blood. Receptors originate from a woman aged 45-59 years who had recovered from COVID-19. CDR3s include the opening cysteine and the closing phenylalanine or tryptophan. The D gene is left open where the match is weak. Where a row states a size, it is once, few, many or the class of an expanded clone; other rows omit it.

j_call	cdr3_length	v_call	clone_size	d_call	cdr3_nt	cdr3_aa
TRBJ1-4	17	TRBV7-9	-	TRBD1	TGTGCCAGCAGCGCCCGACAACAAGGGGGCACAGGTGAAAAACTGTTTTTT	CASSARQQGGTGEKLFF
TRBJ1-2	17	TRBV13	-	TRBD1	TGTGCCAGCAGCTTACGCGGGACAGTTACCCTTGACTATGGCTACACCTTC	CASSLRGTVTLDYGYTF
TRBJ2-2	14	TRBV6-5	-	-	TGTGCCAGCAGCCGTCACAGGGATCCCCGGGTGCTGTTTTTT	CASSRHRDPRVLFF
TRBJ2-7	15	TRBV5-8	-	TRBD2	TGTGCCAGCAGCTTGGGGGACTACTGGACCTACGAGCAGTACTTC	CASSLGDYWTYEQYF
TRBJ1-1	11	TRBV4-1	-	-	TGCGCCAGCAGCTATGGACAGGAAGCTTTCTTT	CASSYGQEAFF
TRBJ1-2	16	TRBV19	-	TRBD1	TGTGCCAGTAGTATAGATCCCACCGGACAGGCGGGTGGCTACACCTTC	CASSIDPTGQAGGYTF
TRBJ1-2	15	TRBV4-2	-	TRBD1	TGTGCCAGCAGCCAGGGGACAGGGATTAACTATGGCTACACCTTC	CASSQGTGINYGYTF
TRBJ1-2	14	TRBV4-2	-	-	TGTGCCAGCAGCCAAGATCGGGGGATGAATGGCTACACCTTC	CASSQDRGMNGYTF
TRBJ1-6	20	TRBV7-6	few	TRBD1	TGTGCCAGCAGCTTAAGGCCACCATCCGGGACAGGGATGATTAATTCACCCCTCCACTTT	CASSLRPPSGTGMINSPLHF
TRBJ1-6	14	TRBV5-1	many	TRBD1	TGCGCCAGCAGCTCAACAGGGGAATATTCACCCCTCCACTTT	CASSSTGEYSPLHF
TRBJ1-1	13	TRBV29-1	-	-	TGCAGCGGCTACGGCGGGCTAGGAAGTGAAGCTTTCTTT	CSGYGGLGSEAFF
TRBJ2-1	13	TRBV12-3/TRBV12-4	-	-	TGTGCCAGCAGTTCCAGGGAAACTACCGAAAAGTTCTTC	CASSSRETTEKFF
TRBJ2-3	13	TRBV6-6	-	-	TGTGCCAGCGAAGGCCGGGGCACAGATACGCAGTATTTT	CASEGRGTDTQYF
TRBJ2-1	16	TRBV18	once	TRBD2	TGTGCCAGCTCACCAATCTTGACTAGCGGGAGCGATGAGCAGTTCTTC	CASSPILTSGSDEQFF
TRBJ2-1	15	TRBV6-5	-	TRBD2	TGTGCCAGCGGAGTAGCGGGGGGGCGAAACAATGAGCAGTTCTTC	CASGVAGGRNNEQFF
TRBJ2-7	12	TRBV7-3	-	-	TGTGCCAGCAGCCCAGGGGCAGGCGAGCAGTACTTC	CASSPGAGEQYF
TRBJ2-5	14	TRBV5-4	-	-	TGTGCCAGCAGCTTGGGGCAGTACCAAGAGACCCAGTACTTC	CASSLGQYQETQYF
TRBJ2-7	15	TRBV10-2	-	-	TGCGCCAGCGGGGGGTCCCCGGGACAGACCTACGAGCAGTACTTC	CASGGSPGQTYEQYF
TRBJ2-7	18	TRBV9	-	TRBD2	TGTGCCAGCAGCGTAGGGACTAGCGGGAGGGCCACGACCTACGAGCAGTACTTC	CASSVGTSGRATTYEQYF
TRBJ1-2	16	TRBV5-1	-	TRBD1	TGCGCCAGCAGCCCGGACAGGGGGCGATCTAACTATGGCTACACCTTC	CASSPDRGRSNYGYTF
TRBJ1-2	16	TRBV7-9	-	TRBD1	TGTGCCAGCAGCCAGGTTGGGGACAGCGGAGACTATGGCTACACCTTC	CASSQVGDSGDYGYTF
TRBJ2-2	14	TRBV5-1	-	TRBD2	TGCGCCAGCAGCTTAGCGGGGGAAACCGGGGAGCTGTTTTTT	CASSLAGETGELFF
TRBJ1-1	15	TRBV19	few	TRBD1	TGTGCCAGTCGACAGGGGGCGTCTCTTTCCACTGAAGCTTTCTTT	CASRQGASLSTEAFF
TRBJ1-5	13	TRBV7-9	-	-	TGTGCCAGCAGCTCGGCAGGGTGGGGGCCCCAGCATTTT	CASSSAGWGPQHF
TRBJ2-7	12	TRBV7-2	-	TRBD1	TGTGCCAGCAGCCGGGACAGATACGAGCAGTACTTC	CASSRDRYEQYF
TRBJ2-1	16	TRBV5-4	-	-	TGTGCCAGCAGCCCCAATTCCCCGAGCTCCTACAATGAGCAGTTCTTC	CASSPNSPSSYNEQFF
TRBJ1-4	14	TRBV5-4	-	TRBD1	TGTGCCAGCAGTTCAGGGACAGGGGCCGAAAAACTGTTTTTT	CASSSGTGAEKLFF
TRBJ1-1	12	TRBV7-9	few	-	TGTGCCAGCAGCGTCTTGAACACTGAAGCTTTCTTT	CASSVLNTEAFF
TRBJ1-5	15	TRBV7-9	once	-	TGTGCCAGCAGCTCCGCTCGGACGGGGAATCAGCCCCAGCATTTT	CASSSARTGNQPQHF
TRBJ2-5	15	TRBV9	-	TRBD1	TGTGCCAGCTCTCCCCAGGGAAAACAGGGGGAGACCCAGTACTTC	CASSPQGKQGETQYF
TRBJ2-7	15	TRBV24-1	-	-	TGTGCCACCAGAGAGCGGGCCCCTTTCTCCTACGAGCAGTACTTC	CATRERAPFSYEQYF
TRBJ1-3	14	TRBV19	-	-	TGTGCCAGTAGTATAGTAGGAGGATCAAACACCATATATTTT	CASSIVGGSNTIYF
TRBJ1-1	14	TRBV7-9	-	-	TGTGCCAGCAGCTTCACCACAGGGACCACTGAAGCTTTCTTT	CASSFTTGTTEAFF
TRBJ1-3	16	TRBV6-1	-	TRBD1	TGTGCCAGCAGTGAAGCCGTTGGGACAGCTGGAAACACCATATATTTT	CASSEAVGTAGNTIYF
TRBJ1-5	13	TRBV4-1	-	TRBD1	TGCGCCAGCAGCCGGACAGGGAATCAGCCCCAGCATTTT	CASSRTGNQPQHF
TRBJ1-2	15	TRBV20-1	-	TRBD1	TGCAGTGCTAGTTCGGGACAGGGCAGCTTTTATGGCTACACCTTC	CSASSGQGSFYGYTF
TRBJ1-1	18	TRBV7-6	-	TRBD1	TGTGCCAGCACCCGCACAGGGGGCGCGGTGGGCGGGTCGACTGAAGCTTTCTTT	CASTRTGGAVGGSTEAFF
TRBJ2-7	16	TRBV7-9	once	TRBD1	TGTGCCAGCAGCACGACGCCAGGGGGCGTAGGGGGGGAGCAGTACTTC	CASSTTPGGVGGEQYF
TRBJ1-4	16	TRBV5-1	few	-	TGCGCCAGCAGCTTGGGGCGGGCGCCCGATAATGAAAAACTGTTTTTT	CASSLGRAPDNEKLFF
TRBJ1-2	18	TRBV21-1	once	-	TGTGCCAGCAGCAAAGCGCTTTGTAGGACAGGGAAGGGATTGGGCTACACCTTC	CASSKALCRTGKGLGYTF
TRBJ1-6	15	TRBV7-8	-	TRBD1	TGTGCCAGCAGCCCCGGGGACAGCTATAATTCACCCCTCCACTTT	CASSPGDSYNSPLHF
TRBJ2-1	17	TRBV10-1	-	-	TGCGCCAGCAGTGGAGGGATAGGGCAGAGCTCCTACAATGAGCAGTTCTTC	CASSGGIGQSSYNEQFF
TRBJ1-5	15	TRBV10-3	-	TRBD1	TGTGCCTCGAGGAACCCCGACAGGGGAAGTCAGCCCCAGCATTTT	CASRNPDRGSQPQHF
TRBJ2-5	15	TRBV18	-	TRBD2	TGTGCCAGCTCACCGACTAGCGGGAGTGTTGAGACCCAGTACTTC	CASSPTSGSVETQYF
TRBJ2-1	15	TRBV11-3	-	TRBD2	TGTGCCAGCAGCTTAGCGCGGGAGTGGTACAATGAGCAGTTCTTC	CASSLAREWYNEQFF
TRBJ1-2	13	TRBV11-3	-	-	TGTGCCAGCAGCTTCGACGGGAAAGATGGCTACACCTTC	CASSFDGKDGYTF
TRBJ2-1	14	TRBV2	-	-	TGTGCCAGCAGTGGGGCGGGACTTACAATTGAGCAGTTCTTC	CASSGAGLTIEQFF
TRBJ1-1	12	TRBV6-5	-	TRBD1	TGTGCCAGCCAAATACCGGGACAGGAAGCTTTCTTT	CASQIPGQEAFF
TRBJ2-2	14	TRBV11-2	-	TRBD1	TGTGCCAGCAGCTCGACAGGGCACACCGGGGAGCTGTTTTTT	CASSSTGHTGELFF
TRBJ1-4	13	TRBV19	-	-	TGTGCCGTCCGCGGACACCTTAATGAAAAACTGTTTTTT	CAVRGHLNEKLFF
TRBJ1-1	14	TRBV6-5	-	TRBD1	TGTGCCAGCAGTCTCCTTTCAGGGGGCTCTGAAGCTTTCTTT	CASSLLSGGSEAFF
TRBJ2-7	17	TRBV7-6	-	TRBD2	TGTGCCAGCAGCTCGTCAGGTACTAGCGGCTATCGCTACGAGCAGTACTTC	CASSSSGTSGYRYEQYF
TRBJ1-2	13	TRBV5-4	-	-	TGTGCCAGCAGCTCTGCCTTAGAGAGGGGCTACACCTTC	CASSSALERGYTF
TRBJ2-2	14	TRBV11-1	-	-	TGTGCCAGCACCAGGGCGCCGAACACCGGGGAGCTGTTTTTT	CASTRAPNTGELFF